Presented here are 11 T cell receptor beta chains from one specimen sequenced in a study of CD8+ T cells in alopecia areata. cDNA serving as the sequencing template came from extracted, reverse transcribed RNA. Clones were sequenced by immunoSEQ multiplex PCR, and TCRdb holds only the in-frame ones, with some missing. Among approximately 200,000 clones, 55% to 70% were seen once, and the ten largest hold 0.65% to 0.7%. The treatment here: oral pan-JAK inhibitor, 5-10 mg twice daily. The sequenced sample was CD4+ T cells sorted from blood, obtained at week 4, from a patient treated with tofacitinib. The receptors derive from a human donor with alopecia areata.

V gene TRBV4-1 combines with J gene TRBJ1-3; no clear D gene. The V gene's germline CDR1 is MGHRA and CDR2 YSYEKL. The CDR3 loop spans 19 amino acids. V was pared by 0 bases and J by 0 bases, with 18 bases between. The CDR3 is CASSQEDLPGGVSGNTIYF. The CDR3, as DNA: TGCGCCAGCAGCCAAGAAGACCTCCCCGGCGGCGTCTCTGGAAACACCATATATTTT.

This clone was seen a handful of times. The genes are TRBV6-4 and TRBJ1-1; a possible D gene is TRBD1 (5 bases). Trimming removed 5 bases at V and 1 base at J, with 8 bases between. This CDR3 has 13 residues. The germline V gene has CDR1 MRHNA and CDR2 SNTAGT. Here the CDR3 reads CASSRTGNTEAFF. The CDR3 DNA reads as TGTGCCAGCAGTCGAACAGGGAACACTGAAGCTTTCTTT.

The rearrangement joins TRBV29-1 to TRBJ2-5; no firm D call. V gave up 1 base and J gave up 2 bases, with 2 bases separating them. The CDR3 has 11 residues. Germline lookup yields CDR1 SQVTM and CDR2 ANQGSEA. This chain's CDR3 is CSVEGQETQYF. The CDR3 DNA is TGCAGCGTTGAAGGGCAAGAGACCCAGTACTTC.

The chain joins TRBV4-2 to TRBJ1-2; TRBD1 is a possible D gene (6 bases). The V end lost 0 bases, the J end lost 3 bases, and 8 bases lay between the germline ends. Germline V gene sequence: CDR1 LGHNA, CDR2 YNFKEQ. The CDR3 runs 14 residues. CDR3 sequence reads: CASSQDPGDYGYTF. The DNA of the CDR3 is TGTGCCAGCAGCCAAGATCCAGGGGACTATGGCTACACCTTC.

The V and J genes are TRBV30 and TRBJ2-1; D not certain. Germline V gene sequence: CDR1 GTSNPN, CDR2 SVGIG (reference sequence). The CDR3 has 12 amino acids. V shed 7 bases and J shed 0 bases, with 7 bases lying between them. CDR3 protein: CAFQSSYNEQFF. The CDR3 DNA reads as TGTGCCTTTCAGAGCTCCTACAATGAGCAGTTCTTC.

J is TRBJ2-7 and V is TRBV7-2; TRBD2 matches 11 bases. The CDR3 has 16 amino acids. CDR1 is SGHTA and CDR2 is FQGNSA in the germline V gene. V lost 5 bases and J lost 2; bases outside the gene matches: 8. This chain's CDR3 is CASSRSEGLAAYEQYF. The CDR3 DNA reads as TGTGCCAGCAGCCGCAGCGAGGGACTAGCGGCCTACGAGCAGTACTTC.

The CDR3 sequence is CSVETQQGRTGELFF. Here the CDR3 DNA reads TGCAGCGTTGAGACGCAACAGGGCCGCACCGGGGAGCTGTTTTTT. The chain has TRBV29-1 and TRBJ2-2, with TRBD1 as a possible D gene (6 bases). V dropped 3 bases and J dropped 4 bases, with 15 bases sitting between them. Germline CDR1 SQVTM, CDR2 ANQGSEA. The CDR3 has 15 amino acids.

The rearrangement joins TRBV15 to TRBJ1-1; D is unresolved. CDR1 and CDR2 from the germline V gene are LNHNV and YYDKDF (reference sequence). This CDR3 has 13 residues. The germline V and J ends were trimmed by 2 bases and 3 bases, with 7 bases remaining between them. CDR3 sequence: CATSRHVDTEAFF. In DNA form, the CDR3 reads TGTGCCACCAGCAGACATGTGGACACTGAAGCTTTCTTT.

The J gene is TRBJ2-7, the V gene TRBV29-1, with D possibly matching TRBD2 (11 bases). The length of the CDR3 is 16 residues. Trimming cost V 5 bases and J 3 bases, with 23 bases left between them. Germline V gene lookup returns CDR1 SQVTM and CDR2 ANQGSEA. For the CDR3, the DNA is TGCAGCGTTCGGCGGGGACAGGGGACTAGCGGCTACGAGCAGTACTTC. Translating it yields CSVRRGQGTSGYEQYF.

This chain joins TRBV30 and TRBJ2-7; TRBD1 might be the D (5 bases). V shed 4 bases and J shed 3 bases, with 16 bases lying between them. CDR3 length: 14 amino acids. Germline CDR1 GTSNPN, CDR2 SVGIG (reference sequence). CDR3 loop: CAWTRTLRDYEQYF. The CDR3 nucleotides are TGTGCCTGGACTAGGACACTTAGAGACTACGAGCAGTACTTC.

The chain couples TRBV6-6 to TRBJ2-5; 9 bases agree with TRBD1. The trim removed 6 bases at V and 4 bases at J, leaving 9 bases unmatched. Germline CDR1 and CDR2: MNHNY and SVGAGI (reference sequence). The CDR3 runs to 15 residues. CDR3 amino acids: CASRANRGRGETQYF. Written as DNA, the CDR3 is TGTGCCAGCAGGGCGAACAGGGGGCGTGGAGAGACCCAGTACTTC.